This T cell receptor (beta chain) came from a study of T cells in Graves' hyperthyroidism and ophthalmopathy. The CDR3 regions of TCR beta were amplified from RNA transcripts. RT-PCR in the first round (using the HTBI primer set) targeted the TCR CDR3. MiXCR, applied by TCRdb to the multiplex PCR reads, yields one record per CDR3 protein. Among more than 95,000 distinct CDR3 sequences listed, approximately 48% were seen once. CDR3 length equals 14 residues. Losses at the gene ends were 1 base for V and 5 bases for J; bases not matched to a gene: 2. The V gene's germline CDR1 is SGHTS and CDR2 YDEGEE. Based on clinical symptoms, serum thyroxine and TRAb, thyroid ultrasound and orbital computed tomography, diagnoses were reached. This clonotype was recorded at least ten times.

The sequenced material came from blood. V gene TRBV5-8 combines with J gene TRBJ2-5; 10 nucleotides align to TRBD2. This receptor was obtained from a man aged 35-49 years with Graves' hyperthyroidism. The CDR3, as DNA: TGTGCCAGCAGCTTGCATAGCGGGAGGGAGACCCAGTACTTC. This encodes CASSLHSGRETQYF.